The 15 T cell receptor beta chains below come from one sample, sequenced in a study of T cell clonality in common variable immunodeficiency. The data were produced by immunoSEQ multiplex PCR, yet TCRdb's version contains in-frame clones alone and is incomplete. The table lists roughly 42,000 clones, with no singletons. The sample taken for sequencing was peripheral blood mononuclear cells. Receptor source: a person between 18 and 75 years old in good health.

Comment on this clone: The read stops 3 residues short of the end of the CDR3; the missing end is completed from the germline J gene. The chain is built from TRBV2 and TRBJ1-1, with D uncertain. V dropped 7 bases and J dropped 1 base, with 10 bases sitting between them. The CDR3 is made up of 13 amino acids. Germline values: CDR1 SNHLY, CDR2 FYNNEI. The CDR3 loop reads CASNIQANTEAFF. CDR3 bases read: TGTGCCAGCAATATTCAAGCGAACACTGAA.

This clone was seen many times. The read is 3 residues too short to cover the CDR3 end, so that end is filled in from the germline J gene. This chain uses TRBV10-3 with TRBJ2-5; possibly TRBD1 for D (6 bases). Germline values: CDR1 ENHRY, CDR2 SYGVKD. The CDR3 covers 20 residues. Trimming removed 2 bases from V and 1 base from J, with 26 bases in between. The CDR3 here is CAISEEFVRGGGLIQETQYF. The CDR3 bases that were read are TGTGCCATCAGTGAGGAATTTGTCAGGGGTGGCGGACTGATCCAAGAGACC.

This clone was detected ten times or more. The CDR3 end falls 3 residues outside the read, so it is completed with the germline J gene. This chain connects TRBV4-2 to TRBJ1-1; 8 bases are a match to TRBD1. V shed 1 base and J 2 bases; nucleotides not matched to a gene: 6. CDR3 length equals 16 residues. Germline CDR1 LGHNA, CDR2 YNFKEQ. The part of the CDR3 DNA that was read is TGTGCCAGCAGCCAAGGGCAGGGGGCTCCCAACACTGAA. Protein product: CASSQGQGAPNTE. The CDR3 in its entirety is CASSQGQGAPNTEAFF.

With respect to this clone: The read terminates 3 residues ahead of where the CDR3 ends, so the germline J gene completes it. The chain links TRBV10-2 to TRBJ2-7, with D perhaps TRBD2 (5 bases). V was clipped by 9 bases and J by 3 bases, with 12 bases between them. The CDR3 runs 12 residues. Germline V lookup: CDR1 WSHSY, CDR2 SAAADI. The CDR3 protein is CASSRAGYEQYF. The sequenced part of the CDR3 DNA is TGCGCCAGTTCGAGGGCCGGCTACGAG.

Ten or more counts support this clone. The junction does not match germline at one end; this may be a read error. The CDR3 is cut off 3 residues early in the read; its end comes from the germline J gene. The chain has TRBV7-7 and TRBJ2-3; TRBD1 agrees at 7 bases. CDR3 size: 16 residues. Germline V gives CDR1 SSHAT, CDR2 FNYEAQ (reference sequence). Here the CDR3 reads CASSLGVGGDTDTQYF. Partial CDR3 DNA: TGTGCTAGCAGCTTAGGGGTAGGGGGCGACACAGATACG.

This clone was counted many times. With the read ending 3 residues before the CDR3 end, the germline J gene is used to fill in that end. The chain carries TRBV19 and TRBJ2-1; 7 bases fit TRBD1. From germline, CDR1 is LNHDA and CDR2 SQIVND (reference sequence). V was pared by 5 bases and J by 2 bases, with 9 bases of the junction left unmatched. The CDR3 runs 16 residues. CDR3 sequence reads: CASSPFGTATYNEQFF. The covered CDR3 bases are TGTGCCAGTAGTCCGTTCGGGACAGCCACCTACAATGAG.

This clone appeared many times. CDR3 residues: CASSTRTGHYGYTF. CDR3 DNA (partial): TGTGCCAGTAGTACCCGGACAGGGCACTATGGC. The V gene is TRBV19, the J gene TRBJ1-2; 8 nucleotides match TRBD1. The read finishes 3 residues shy of the CDR3 end, and the germline J gene is used to complete it. V gave up 4 bases and J gave up 3 bases; unmatched junction bases: 4. Germline lookup yields CDR1 LNHDA and CDR2 SQIVND (reference sequence). This CDR3 has 14 residues.

This clone occurred many times. The read terminates 3 residues before the CDR3 end, so the remaining end is supplied by the germline J gene. The genes are TRBV4-1 and TRBJ2-3, with TRBD1 identical over 8 bases. Losses at the gene ends were 0 bases for V and 1 base for J; bases not matched to a gene: 9. CDR1 MGHRA and CDR2 YSYEKL come from the germline V gene. The CDR3 extends over 18 amino acids. The CDR3 DNA, read in part, is TGCGCCAGCAGCCAAGATCGGGGCAGGGGGCTTGGCACAGATACG. It codes for CASSQDRGRGLGTDT. The full-length CDR3 reads as CASSQDRGRGLGTDTQYF.

This clone was detected many times. The CDR3 extends 3 residues past the end of the read, so its final part is completed from the germline J gene. The rearrangement joins TRBV19 to TRBJ2-5; the match to TRBD2 covers 7 bases. With V trimmed by 6 bases and J by 4 bases, 5 bases remained unmatched. Per the germline V gene, CDR1 is LNHDA and CDR2 is SQIVND (reference sequence). The CDR3 contains 13 residues. This CDR3 is CASRRVAGETQYF. The CDR3 DNA, read in part, is TGTGCCAGTAGGAGGGTAGCGGGAGAGACC.

This clone was seen repeatedly, ten times or more. The CDR3 is cut off 3 residues early in the read; its end comes from the germline J gene. V and J are TRBV7-8 and TRBJ2-3; tentative D call: TRBD2 (6 bases). The germline V gene encodes CDR1 SGHVS and CDR2 FQNEAQ. The CDR3 has 16 amino acids. V dropped 5 bases and J dropped 2 bases, with 17 bases sitting between them. The CDR3 here is CASSPRRGLYTDTQYF. CDR3 DNA (partial): TGTGCCAGCAGCCCCCGCCGGGGGTTATACACAGATACG.

Many counts were recorded for this clone. The observed sequence ends 3 residues before the CDR3 terminus, with the missing tail filled in from the germline J gene. The chain has TRBV5-4 and TRBJ2-5; D may be TRBD2 (6 bases). Trimming took 7 bases from V and 5 from J, leaving 12 bases between them. Germline CDR1 is SGHNT and CDR2 is YYREEE (reference sequence). The CDR3 loop spans 12 amino acids. The CDR3 sequence: CASGLTVETQYF. The part of the CDR3 DNA that was read is TGTGCCAGCGGACTAACTGTTGAGACC.

This clone was seen ten or more times. The DNA read from the CDR3 is TGCAGTGCTAGAGCGGGGAATTCACCC. Residues: CSARAGNSP. The CDR3 in full is CSARAGNSPLHF. The V and J genes are TRBV20-1 and TRBJ1-6; D gene ambiguous. The read gets to within 3 residues of the CDR3 end, and the germline J gene fills in the rest. The germline V and J ends were trimmed by 1 base and 7 bases, with 5 bases remaining between them. The CDR3 extends over 12 amino acids. Germline-derived CDR1 and CDR2 are DFQATT and SNEGSKA (reference sequence).

This clone has a handful of counts. The read gets to within 3 residues of the CDR3 end, and the germline J gene fills in the rest. The rearrangement joins TRBV7-9 to TRBJ1-4; D gene ambiguous. The V and J ends lost 3 bases and 4 bases respectively, with 6 bases between them. Germline values: CDR1 SEHNR, CDR2 FQNEAQ (reference sequence). This CDR3 is 13 amino acids long. The CDR3 DNA, read in part, is TGTGCCAGCAGCTTGTCGGGTAATGAAAAA. Encoded protein: CASSLSGNEK. The whole CDR3 sequence is CASSLSGNEKLFF.

This clone was detected ten times or more. The read stops 3 residues short of the end of the CDR3; the missing end is completed from the germline J gene. The chain carries TRBV30 and TRBJ1-1; no definite D call. The germline V gene encodes CDR1 GTSNPN and CDR2 SVGIG (reference sequence). V was trimmed by 0 bases and J by 4 bases, leaving 9 bases between them. The length of the CDR3 is 13 residues. CDR3 region: CAWSVPHLTEAFF. The sequenced CDR3 bases are TGTGCCTGGAGTGTACCACACCTCACTGAA.

In its sample, this clone was seen many times. The CDR3 is cut off 3 residues early in the read; its end comes from the germline J gene. V gene TRBV11-2 combines with J gene TRBJ2-7; 13 nucleotides align to TRBD2. In germline, CDR1 is SGHAT, CDR2 FQNNGV. The CDR3 totals 15 residues. V shed 5 bases and J 0 bases; nucleotides not matched to a gene: 1. Incomplete CDR3 DNA: TGTGCCAGCAGCCGGACTAGCGGGAGCTCCTACGAG. Amino acid sequence: CASSRTSGSSYE. The entire CDR3 is CASSRTSGSSYEQYF.